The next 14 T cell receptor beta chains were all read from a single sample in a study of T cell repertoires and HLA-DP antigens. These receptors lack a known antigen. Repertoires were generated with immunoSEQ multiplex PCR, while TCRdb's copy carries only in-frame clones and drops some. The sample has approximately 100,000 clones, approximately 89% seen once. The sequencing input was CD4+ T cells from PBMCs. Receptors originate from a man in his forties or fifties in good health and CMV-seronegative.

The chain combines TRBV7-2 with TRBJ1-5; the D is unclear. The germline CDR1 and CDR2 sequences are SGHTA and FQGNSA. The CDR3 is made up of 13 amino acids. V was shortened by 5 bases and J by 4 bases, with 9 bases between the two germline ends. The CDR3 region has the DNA TGTGCCAGCAGCCTCCAGCCAAATCAGCCCCAGCATTTT. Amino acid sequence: CASSLQPNQPQHF.

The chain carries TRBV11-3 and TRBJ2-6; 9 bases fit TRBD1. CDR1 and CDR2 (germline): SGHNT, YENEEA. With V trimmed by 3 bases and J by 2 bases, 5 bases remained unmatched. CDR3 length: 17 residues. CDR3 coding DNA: TGTGCCAGCAGCTTGGGACAGGGTCACCCTGGGGCCAACGTCCTGACTTTC. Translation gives CASSLGQGHPGANVLTF.

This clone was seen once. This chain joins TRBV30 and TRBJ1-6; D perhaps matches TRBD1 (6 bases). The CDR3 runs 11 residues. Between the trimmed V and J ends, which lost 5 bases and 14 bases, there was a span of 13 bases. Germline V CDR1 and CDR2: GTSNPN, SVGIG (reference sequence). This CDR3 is CAWYRDNSLHF. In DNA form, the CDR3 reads TGTGCCTGGTATCGGGACAATTCCCTCCACTTT.

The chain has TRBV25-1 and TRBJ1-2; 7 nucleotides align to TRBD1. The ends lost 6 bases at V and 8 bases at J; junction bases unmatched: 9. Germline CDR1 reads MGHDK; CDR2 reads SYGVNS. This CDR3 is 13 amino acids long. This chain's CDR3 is CASRPDRAGGYTF. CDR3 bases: TGTGCCAGCAGACCCGACAGGGCAGGGGGCTACACCTTC.

The CDR3 DNA follows: TGTGCCAGCAGCTCAACCGGGACAGGGAAGGATACGCAGTATTTT. Translation: CASSSTGTGKDTQYF. This chain joins TRBV7-6 and TRBJ2-3; TRBD1 aligns across 9 bases. Germline loops: CDR1 SGHVS, CDR2 FNYEAQ. This CDR3 is 15 amino acids long. The ends lost 4 bases at V and 6 bases at J; junction bases unmatched: 8.

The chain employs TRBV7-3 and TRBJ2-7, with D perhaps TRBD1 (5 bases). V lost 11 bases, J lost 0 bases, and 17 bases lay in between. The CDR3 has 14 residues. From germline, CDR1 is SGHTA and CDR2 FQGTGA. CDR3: CASAQGRSSYEQYF. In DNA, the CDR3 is TGTGCCTCGGCTCAGGGCCGGAGCTCCTACGAGCAGTACTTC. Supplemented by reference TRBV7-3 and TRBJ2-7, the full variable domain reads GAGVSQTPSNKVTEKGKYVELRCDPISGHTALYWYRQSLGQGPEFLIYFQGTGAADDSGLPNDRFFAVRPEGSVSTLKIQRTERGDSAVYLCASAQGRSSYEQYFGPGTRLTVT.

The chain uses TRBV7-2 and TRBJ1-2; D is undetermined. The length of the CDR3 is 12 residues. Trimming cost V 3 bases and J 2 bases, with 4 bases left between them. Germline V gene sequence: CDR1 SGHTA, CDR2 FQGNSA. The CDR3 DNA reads TGTGCCAGCAGCTTGGGAAACTATGGCTACACCTTC. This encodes CASSLGNYGYTF.

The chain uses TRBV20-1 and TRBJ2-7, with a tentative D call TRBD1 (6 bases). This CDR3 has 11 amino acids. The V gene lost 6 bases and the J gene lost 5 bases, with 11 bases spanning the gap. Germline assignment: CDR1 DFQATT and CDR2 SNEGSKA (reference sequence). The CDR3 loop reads CSAQQGNEQYF. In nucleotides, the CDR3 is TGCAGTGCGCAACAGGGAAACGAGCAGTACTTC.

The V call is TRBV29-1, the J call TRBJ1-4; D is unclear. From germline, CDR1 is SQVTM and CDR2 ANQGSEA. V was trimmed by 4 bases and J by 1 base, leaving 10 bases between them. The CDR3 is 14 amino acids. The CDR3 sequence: CSVVGPRTNEKLFF. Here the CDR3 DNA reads TGCAGCGTTGTAGGGCCGAGAACTAATGAAAAACTGTTTTTT.

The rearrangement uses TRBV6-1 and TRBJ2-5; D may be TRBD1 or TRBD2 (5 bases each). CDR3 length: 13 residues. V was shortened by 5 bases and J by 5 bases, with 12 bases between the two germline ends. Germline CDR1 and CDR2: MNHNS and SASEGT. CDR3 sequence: CASSRDDRETQYF. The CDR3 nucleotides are TGTGCCAGCAGTCGGGACGACCGGGAGACCCAGTACTTC.

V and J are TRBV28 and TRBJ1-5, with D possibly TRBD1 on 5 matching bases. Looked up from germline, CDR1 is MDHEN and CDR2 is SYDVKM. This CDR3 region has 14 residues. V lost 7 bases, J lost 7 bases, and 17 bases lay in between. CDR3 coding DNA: TGTGCCAGCACCACCGGCGGAGGGGTCCAGCCCCAGCATTTT. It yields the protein CASTTGGGVQPQHF.

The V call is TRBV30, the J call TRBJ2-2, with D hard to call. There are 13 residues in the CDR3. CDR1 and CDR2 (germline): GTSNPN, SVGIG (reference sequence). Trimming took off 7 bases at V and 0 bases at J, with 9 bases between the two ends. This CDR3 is CAYRGTNTGELFF. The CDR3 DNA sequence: TGTGCCTACCGAGGAACGAACACCGGGGAGCTGTTTTTT.

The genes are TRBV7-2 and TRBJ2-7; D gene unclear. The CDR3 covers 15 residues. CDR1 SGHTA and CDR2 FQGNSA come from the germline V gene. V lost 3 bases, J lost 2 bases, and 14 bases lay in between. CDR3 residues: CASSFGVQATYEQYF. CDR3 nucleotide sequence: TGTGCCAGCAGCTTCGGTGTCCAGGCAACCTACGAGCAGTACTTC. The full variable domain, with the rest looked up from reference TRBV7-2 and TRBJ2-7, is GAGVSQSPSNKVTEKGKDVELRCDPISGHTALYWYRQSLGQGLEFLIYFQGNSAPDKSGLPSDRFSAERTGGSVSTLTIQRTQQEDSAVYLCASSFGVQATYEQYFGPGTRLTVT.

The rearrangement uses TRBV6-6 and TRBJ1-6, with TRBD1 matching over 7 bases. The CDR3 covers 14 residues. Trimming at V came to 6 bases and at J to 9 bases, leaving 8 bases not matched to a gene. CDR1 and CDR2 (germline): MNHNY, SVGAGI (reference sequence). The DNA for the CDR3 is TGTGCCAGCAGCCGAGACAGGGACGGTTCACCCCTCCACTTT. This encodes CASSRDRDGSPLHF.